There are many counts of the clone carrying this T cell receptor (beta chain). Regarding time point: newly diagnosed GD, antithyroid drugs for less than 3 months. PBMC RNA served as the TCR library source. Trimming stripped 4 bases from V and 5 bases from J, with 12 bases between. Germline loops: CDR1 MNHEY, CDR2 SMNVEV (reference sequence). The CDR3 contains 14 residues. The sample originates from a study of regulatory T cells in long-lasting Graves disease. Sequencing libraries for TCR beta were prepared with iRepertoire HTBI primers and Arm-PCR of CDR3 regions. Original data processing: Spanning all samples, the identified segments comprised some 60 TRBV and about 15 TRBJ. TCRdb itself ran the multiplex PCR reads through MiXCR, one entry per CDR3 protein. These V and J calls are TCRdb output, not the study's own analysis. The data show roughly 420,000 distinct CDR3 sequences, with approximately 14% seen just once and over 15% held by the top ten.

Another study also made use of these data, one on T cells in Graves' hyperthyroidism and ophthalmopathy. That source notes: Patients aged 18 to 65 had newly diagnosed hyperthyroidism that had lasted under 2 months. Uncontrolled infection, other autoimmune disease, pregnancy or lactation excluded patients. The TCR CDR3 first-round RT-PCR relied on the HTBI primer set.

The chain recombines TRBV27 with TRBJ1-5; tentatively, D is TRBD1 (6 bases). The sample in question was peripheral blood mononuclear cells (PBMCs), obtained at new diagnosis, from a patient treated with antithyroid drugs. This TCR was recovered from a woman in her forties or fifties with Graves disease. CDR3 in DNA: TGTGCCAGCAGTTCGGACAGATTCTATCAGCCCCAGCATTTT. Translated: CASSSDRFYQPQHF.